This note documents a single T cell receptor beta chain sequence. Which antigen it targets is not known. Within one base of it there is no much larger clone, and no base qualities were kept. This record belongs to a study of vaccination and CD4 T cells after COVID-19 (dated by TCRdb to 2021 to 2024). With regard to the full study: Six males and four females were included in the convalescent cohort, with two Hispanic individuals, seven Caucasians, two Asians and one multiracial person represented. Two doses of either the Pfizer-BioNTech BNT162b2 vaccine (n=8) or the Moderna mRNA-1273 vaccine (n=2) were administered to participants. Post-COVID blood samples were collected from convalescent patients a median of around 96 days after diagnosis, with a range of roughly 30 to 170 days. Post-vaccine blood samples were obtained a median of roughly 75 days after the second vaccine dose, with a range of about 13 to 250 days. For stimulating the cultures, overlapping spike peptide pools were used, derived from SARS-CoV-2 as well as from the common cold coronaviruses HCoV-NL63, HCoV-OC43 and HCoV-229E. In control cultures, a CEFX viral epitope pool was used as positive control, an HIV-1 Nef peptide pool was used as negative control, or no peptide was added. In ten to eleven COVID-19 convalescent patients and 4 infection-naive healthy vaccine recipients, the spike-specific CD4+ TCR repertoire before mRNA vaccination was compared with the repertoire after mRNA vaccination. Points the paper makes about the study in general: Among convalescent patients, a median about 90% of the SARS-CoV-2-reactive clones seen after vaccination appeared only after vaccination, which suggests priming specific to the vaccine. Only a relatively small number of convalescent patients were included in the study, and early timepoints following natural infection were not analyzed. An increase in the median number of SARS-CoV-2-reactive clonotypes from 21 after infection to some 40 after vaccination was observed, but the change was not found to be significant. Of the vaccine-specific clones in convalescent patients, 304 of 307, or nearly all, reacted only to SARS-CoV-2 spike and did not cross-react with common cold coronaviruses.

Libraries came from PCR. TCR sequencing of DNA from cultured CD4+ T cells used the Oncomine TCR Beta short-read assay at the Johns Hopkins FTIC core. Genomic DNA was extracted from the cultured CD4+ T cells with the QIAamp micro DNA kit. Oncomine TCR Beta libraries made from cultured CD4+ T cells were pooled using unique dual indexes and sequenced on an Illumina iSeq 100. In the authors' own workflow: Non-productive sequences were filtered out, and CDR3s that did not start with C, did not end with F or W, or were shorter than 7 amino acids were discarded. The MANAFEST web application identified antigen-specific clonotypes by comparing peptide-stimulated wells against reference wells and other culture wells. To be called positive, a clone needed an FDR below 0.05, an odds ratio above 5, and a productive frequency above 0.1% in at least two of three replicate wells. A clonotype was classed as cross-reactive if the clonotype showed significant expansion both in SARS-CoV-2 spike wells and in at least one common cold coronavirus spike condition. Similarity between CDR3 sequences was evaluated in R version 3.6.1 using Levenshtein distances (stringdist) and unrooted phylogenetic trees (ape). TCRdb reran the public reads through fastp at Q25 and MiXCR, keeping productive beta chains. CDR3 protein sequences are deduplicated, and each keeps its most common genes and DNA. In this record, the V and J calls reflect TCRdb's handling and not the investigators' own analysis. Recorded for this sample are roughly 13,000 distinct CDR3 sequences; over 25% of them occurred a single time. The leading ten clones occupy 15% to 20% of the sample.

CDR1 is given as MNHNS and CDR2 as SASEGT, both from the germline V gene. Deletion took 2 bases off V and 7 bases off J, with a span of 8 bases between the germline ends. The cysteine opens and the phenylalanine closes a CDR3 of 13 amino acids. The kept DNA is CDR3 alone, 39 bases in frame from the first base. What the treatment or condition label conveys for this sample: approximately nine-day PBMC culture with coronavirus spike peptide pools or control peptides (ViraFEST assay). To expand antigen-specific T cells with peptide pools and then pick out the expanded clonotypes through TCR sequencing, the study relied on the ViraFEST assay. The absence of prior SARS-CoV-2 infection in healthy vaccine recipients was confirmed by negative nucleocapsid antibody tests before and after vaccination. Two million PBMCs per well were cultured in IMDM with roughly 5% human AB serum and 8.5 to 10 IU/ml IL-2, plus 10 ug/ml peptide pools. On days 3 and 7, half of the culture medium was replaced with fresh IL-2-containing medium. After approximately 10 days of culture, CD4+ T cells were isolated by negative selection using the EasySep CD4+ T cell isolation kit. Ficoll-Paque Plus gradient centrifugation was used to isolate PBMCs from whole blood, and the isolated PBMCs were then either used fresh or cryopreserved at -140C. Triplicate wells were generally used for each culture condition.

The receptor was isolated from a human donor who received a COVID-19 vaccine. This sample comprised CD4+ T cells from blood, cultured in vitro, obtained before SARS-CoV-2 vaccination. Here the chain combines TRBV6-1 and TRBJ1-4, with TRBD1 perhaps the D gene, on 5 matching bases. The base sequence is TGTGCCAGCAGTGAACCAGGGACTGAAAAACTGTTTTTT. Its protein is CASSEPGTEKLFF.